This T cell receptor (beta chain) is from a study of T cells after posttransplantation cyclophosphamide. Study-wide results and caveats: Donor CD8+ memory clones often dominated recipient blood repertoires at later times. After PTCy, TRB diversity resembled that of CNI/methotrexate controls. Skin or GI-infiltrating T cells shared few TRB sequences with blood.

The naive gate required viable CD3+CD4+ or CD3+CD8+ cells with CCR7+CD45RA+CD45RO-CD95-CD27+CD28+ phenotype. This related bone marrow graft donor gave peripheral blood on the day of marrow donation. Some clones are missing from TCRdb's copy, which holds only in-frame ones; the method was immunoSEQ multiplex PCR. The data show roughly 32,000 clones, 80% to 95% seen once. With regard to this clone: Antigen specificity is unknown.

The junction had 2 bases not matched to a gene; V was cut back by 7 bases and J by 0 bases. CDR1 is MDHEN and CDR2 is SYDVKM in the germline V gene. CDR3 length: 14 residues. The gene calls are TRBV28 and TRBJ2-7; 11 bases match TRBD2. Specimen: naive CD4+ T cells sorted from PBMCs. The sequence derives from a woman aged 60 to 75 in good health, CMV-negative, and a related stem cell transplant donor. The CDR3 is CASTTSGASYEQYF. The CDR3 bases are TGTGCCAGCACGACTAGCGGGGCCTCCTACGAGCAGTACTTC.